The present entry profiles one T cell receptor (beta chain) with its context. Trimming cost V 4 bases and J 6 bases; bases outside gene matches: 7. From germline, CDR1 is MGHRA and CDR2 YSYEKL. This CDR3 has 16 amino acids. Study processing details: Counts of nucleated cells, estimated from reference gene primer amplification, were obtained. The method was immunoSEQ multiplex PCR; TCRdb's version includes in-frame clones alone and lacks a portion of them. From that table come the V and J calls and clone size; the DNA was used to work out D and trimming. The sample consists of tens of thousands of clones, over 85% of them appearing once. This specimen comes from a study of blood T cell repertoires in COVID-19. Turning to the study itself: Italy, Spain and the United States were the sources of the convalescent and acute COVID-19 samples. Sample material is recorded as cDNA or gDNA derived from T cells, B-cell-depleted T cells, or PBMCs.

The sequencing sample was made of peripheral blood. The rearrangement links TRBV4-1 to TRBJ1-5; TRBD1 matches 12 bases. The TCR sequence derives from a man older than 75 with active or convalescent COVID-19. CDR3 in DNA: TGCGCCAGCAGCCCGATTGGGACAGGGGGCAGTCAGCCCCAGCATTTT. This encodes CASSPIGTGGSQPQHF.